This T cell receptor (beta chain) was sequenced for a study of blood T cell repertoires in COVID-19. Study context: Acute and convalescent COVID-19 specimens originated in the United States, Italy and Spain. T cells, B-cell-depleted T cells, or PBMCs provided the cDNA or gDNA that served as material.

V dropped 6 bases and J dropped 5; count of bases not matched to a gene: 12. Germline loops: CDR1 SGHAT, CDR2 FQNNGV. The CDR3 runs 15 residues. Per the authors' pipeline: Amplification of reference gene primers was used by the study to estimate nucleated cell counts. Measured with immunoSEQ multiplex PCR; TCRdb has only the in-frame clones, and not every one. V, J and clone size derive from that table, while D and trimming were established from the DNA sequence. The profile covers a few hundred thousand clones, with around 80% appearing a single time and about 9.4% taken by the ten largest. Sequenced material: peripheral blood. V and J are TRBV11-2 and TRBJ2-7; 8 nucleotides align to TRBD2. The clonotype was recovered from a woman aged 80 or over with acute or convalescent COVID-19. The CDR3 loop reads CASSGNSGKRNEQYF. The CDR3 DNA sequence: TGTGCCAGCAGTGGCAATAGCGGGAAACGGAACGAGCAGTACTTC.